The 23 T cell receptor beta chains below were found in one sample sequenced in a study of CD8 T cells in ankylosing spondylitis. Study findings and constraints: Blood of patients with ankylosing spondylitis appeared to be characterized by a TCR beta motif of several highly homologous variants.

TCRdb reprocessed the 5' RACE reads with MiXCR, giving one entry per CDR3 protein. The data show hundreds of thousands of distinct CDR3 sequences, roughly 26% seen once. No antigen has been identified for these receptors. The sequencing sample was made of blood, either unsorted or a sorted T cell fraction (not recorded which). Receptors originate from a male donor with ankylosing spondylitis.

In nucleotides, the CDR3 is TGCAGTGCTCGAACCGGGACAGGACTCCTTTATGGCTACACCTTC. This sequence encodes CSARTGTGLLYGYTF. The chain combines TRBV20-1 with TRBJ1-2, with 8 positions matching TRBD1. The CDR3 has 15 residues. The V segment lost 5 bases and the J segment 5 bases; nucleotides outside the gene matches: 13. The germline gives CDR1 DFQATT, CDR2 SNEGSKA (reference sequence).

The chain is built from TRBV12-3 or TRBV12-4 and TRBJ1-5; D remains ambiguous. The CDR3 runs 14 residues. The V end was cut by 6 bases, the J end by 3 bases, with 12 bases between. The CDR3, as DNA: TGTGCCAGCAGGTACGGGAACTTCAATCAGCCCCAGCATTTT. Translation: CASRYGNFNQPQHF.

The V gene is TRBV7-9, the J gene TRBJ1-3; D gene uncertain. CDR1 and CDR2 (germline): SEHNR, FQNEAQ (reference sequence). Trimming stripped 1 base from V and 5 bases from J, with 3 bases between. This CDR3 is built from 12 residues. The CDR3 loop reads CASSLGRNTIYF. CDR3 DNA sequence: TGTGCCAGCAGCTTAGGGCGAAACACCATATATTTT.

There are a few counts of this clonotype. The J gene is TRBJ2-3, the V gene TRBV20-1, with no clear D. CDR1 DFQATT and CDR2 SNEGSKA come from the germline V gene (reference sequence). CDR3 length: 13 amino acids. Trimming took 5 bases from V and 1 from J, leaving 10 bases between them. This CDR3 is CSAESPGTDTQYF. The CDR3, as DNA: TGCAGTGCTGAAAGCCCGGGCACAGATACGCAGTATTTT.

This clonotype was found a few times. The chain is built from TRBV20-1 and TRBJ2-3; 11 nucleotides match TRBD2. V lost 5 bases, J lost 4 bases, and 5 bases stayed unmatched. The CDR3 contains 14 residues. Germline V gene lookup returns CDR1 DFQATT and CDR2 SNEGSKA (reference sequence). The chain's CDR3 is CSAQLAGAPDTQYF. DNA for the CDR3: TGCAGTGCTCAACTAGCGGGAGCACCAGATACGCAGTATTTT.

The CDR3 coding sequence is TGCAGTGCTAGTGATCCTACGGGTAGCTCCTACAATGAGCAGTTCTTC. It translates to CSASDPTGSSYNEQFF. The chain combines TRBV20-1 with TRBJ2-1; D not resolved. Trimming took 3 bases from V and 0 from J, leaving 15 bases between them. The CDR3 totals 16 residues. CDR1 and CDR2 (germline): DFQATT, SNEGSKA (reference sequence).

This clonotype was counted only a few times. The chain has TRBV6-2 or TRBV6-3 and TRBJ2-5; D may correspond to TRBD1 or TRBD2 (5 bases each). V was trimmed by 8 bases and J by 5 bases, leaving 12 bases between them. Germline values: CDR1 MNHEY, CDR2 SVGEGT. The CDR3 length is 12 residues. The CDR3 sequence: CASHGAAETQYF. CDR3 DNA: TGTGCCAGCCACGGGGCGGCGGAGACCCAGTACTTC.

The V gene is TRBV20-1, the J gene TRBJ1-6, with 7 nucleotides matching TRBD1. There are 13 residues in the CDR3. V lost 5 bases and J lost 9; bases outside the gene matches: 7. Per the germline V gene, CDR1 is DFQATT and CDR2 is SNEGSKA (reference sequence). CDR3 coding DNA: TGCAGTGCTCTTAGGGGGCCAGGTTCACCCCTCCACTTT. This gives the protein CSALRGPGSPLHF.

CDR3 loop: CASSLGPTRGTDTQYF. The CDR3 nucleotides read TGCGCCAGCAGCTTGGGTCCGACTAGGGGCACAGATACGCAGTATTTT. The rearrangement joins TRBV5-1 to TRBJ2-3, with a possible D match to TRBD2 (6 bases). Deletions cut 0 bases from V and 1 base from J, with 12 bases between. Germline values: CDR1 SGHRS, CDR2 YFSETQ. The CDR3 contains 16 residues.

This clonotype was recorded a few times. CDR3 in amino acids: CASRLTGSEQYF. The DNA of the CDR3 is TGCGCCAGCAGGTTGACAGGATCCGAGCAGTACTTC. J is TRBJ2-7 and V is TRBV5-1; possible D gene TRBD1, 6 bases. The length of the CDR3 is 12 residues. Germline lookup yields CDR1 SGHRS and CDR2 YFSETQ. Trimming took off 5 bases at V and 6 bases at J, with 12 bases between the two ends.

The gene calls are TRBV12-3 or TRBV12-4 and TRBJ1-1; perhaps TRBD1 as D (5 bases). This CDR3 comprises 14 residues. The germline V and J ends were trimmed by 7 bases and 0 bases, with 12 bases remaining between them. The DNA for the CDR3 is TGTGCCAGCACCATACAGGTCATGAACACTGAAGCTTTCTTT. Amino acid sequence: CASTIQVMNTEAFF.

This chain joins TRBV3-1 and TRBJ2-7; D might be TRBD1 or TRBD2, each matching 6 bases. V lost 0 bases and J lost 6, with 9 bases in between. CDR1 and CDR2 from the germline V gene are LGHDT and YNNKEL (reference sequence). The length of the CDR3 is 13 residues. CDR3 DNA: TGTGCCAGCAGCCAAGATTGGGGGGCCGAGCAGTACTTC. This sequence encodes CASSQDWGAEQYF.

The gene calls are TRBV18 and TRBJ2-1, with D perhaps given as TRBD1 or TRBD2 (5 bases each). The V end was cut by 5 bases, the J end by 7 bases, with 18 bases between. Germline values: CDR1 KGHSH, CDR2 LQKENI. The CDR3 is made up of 15 amino acids. DNA for the CDR3: TGTGCCAGCTCAGCCGGGACCCTAGGAGGAAATGAGCAGTTCTTC. Protein: CASSAGTLGGNEQFF.

This chain joins TRBV29-1 and TRBJ1-2; D may be TRBD1 (5 bases). Germline loops: CDR1 SQVTM, CDR2 ANQGSEA. V shed 2 bases and J shed 1 base, with 14 bases lying between them. CDR3 size: 15 residues. CDR3 in amino acids: CSVEIVTGFNYGYTF. The CDR3 DNA reads as TGCAGCGTTGAAATTGTTACAGGTTTTAACTATGGCTACACCTTC. Supplemented by reference TRBV29-1 and TRBJ1-2, the full variable domain reads SAVISQKPSRDICQRGTSLTIQCQVDSQVTMMFWYRQQPGQSLTLIATANQGSEATYESGFVIDKFPISRPNLTFSTLTVSNMSPEDSSIYLCSVEIVTGFNYGYTFGSGTRLTVV.

The chain links TRBV7-2 to TRBJ2-5; D call uncertain. This CDR3 comprises 13 residues. The germline V gene encodes CDR1 SGHTA and CDR2 FQGNSA. Between the trimmed V and J ends, which lost 5 bases and 5 bases, there was a span of 12 bases. CDR3 in DNA: TGTGCCAGCAGCCTCTCTCGTCGGGAGACCCAGTACTTC. It translates to CASSLSRRETQYF.

The chain combines TRBV18 with TRBJ2-2; D possibly uses TRBD1 or TRBD2 (5 bases each). CDR1 KGHSH and CDR2 LQKENI come from the germline V gene. The CDR3 contains 13 residues. The V gene lost 6 bases and the J gene lost 5 bases, with 10 bases spanning the gap. Here the CDR3 DNA reads TGTGCCAGCTCTGAGGGGCCAACCGGGGAGCTGTTTTTT. It specifies CASSEGPTGELFF.

V and J are TRBV19 and TRBJ2-5; D uncertain. The length of the CDR3 is 11 residues. With 6 bases removed from V and 5 bases from J, the gap between germline ends came to 7 bases. Germline loops: CDR1 LNHDA, CDR2 SQIVND (reference sequence). The CDR3 here is CASRQGETQYF. CDR3 DNA sequence: TGTGCCAGTAGACAAGGGGAGACCCAGTACTTC.

The rearrangement uses TRBV5-1 and TRBJ2-1; D ambiguous. This CDR3 comprises 15 residues. Deletions cut 0 bases from V and 8 bases from J, with 15 bases between. Germline assignment: CDR1 SGHRS and CDR2 YFSETQ. Written as DNA, the CDR3 is TGCGCCAGCAGCTTGGCAGGCGGAATGCCCGATGAGCAGTTCTTC. Its protein is CASSLAGGMPDEQFF.

V gene TRBV20-1 combines with J gene TRBJ2-7, with 9 bases that match TRBD2. The germline gives CDR1 DFQATT, CDR2 SNEGSKA (reference sequence). V shed 0 bases, J shed 0 bases, and the junction held 12 bases outside the gene matches. CDR3 size: 18 residues. As DNA, the CDR3 is TGCAGTGCTAGAGAACTTAGCGGGAGCGGTTCTTTCTCCTACGAGCAGTACTTC. This sequence encodes CSARELSGSGSFSYEQYF.

The chain employs TRBV11-3 and TRBJ2-1; 8 bases match TRBD2. CDR1 SGHNT and CDR2 YENEEA come from the germline V gene. The CDR3 loop spans 12 amino acids. Germline trimming cut 4 bases from V and 10 bases from J; bases unmatched to any gene: 3. CDR3 nucleotides: TGTGCCAGCAGCTCCGTAGCGGGAGAGCAGTTCTTC. This gives the protein CASSSVAGEQFF.

This rearrangement joins TRBV27 to TRBJ1-1; possible D gene TRBD1, 5 bases. Germline CDR1 MNHEY, CDR2 SMNVEV (reference sequence). This CDR3 is 17 amino acids long. V was clipped by 5 bases and J by 2 bases, with 21 bases between them. The CDR3 region has the DNA TGTGCCAGCAGTCCAGCGATGGACAAGCCTGTAAACACTGAAGCTTTCTTT. This codes for CASSPAMDKPVNTEAFF.

This clonotype was counted only a few times. This rearrangement joins TRBV6-5 to TRBJ1-1; D is possibly TRBD1 (5 bases). Trimming stripped 6 bases from V and 7 bases from J, with 12 bases between. The CDR3 runs to 12 residues. Germline V gene lookup returns CDR1 MNHEY and CDR2 SVGAGI. The CDR3 protein is CASSYWGGEAFF. The CDR3 DNA reads as TGTGCCAGCAGCTATTGGGGGGGTGAAGCTTTCTTT.

This clonotype was counted many times. The chain has TRBV5-1 and TRBJ2-3; no reliable D call. The CDR3 has 14 amino acids. Germline CDR1 SGHRS, CDR2 YFSETQ. The ends were cut back, 0 bases at V and 4 bases at J, with 9 bases in the middle. CDR3 DNA sequence: TGCGCCAGCAGCTTGGAAGCTTCTGCAGATACGCAGTATTTT. Translation gives CASSLEASADTQYF.